Shown below are 30 T cell receptor beta chains from a single sample sequenced in a study of CD8+CD57+ T cells in acquired aplastic anemia. Both TCR beta VDJ combination and CDR3 sequence profiling were carried out. Genomic DNA was the template for this profiling. TCRdb analysed the reads with MiXCR anew, one entry per CDR3 protein. This sample has around 430,000 distinct CDR3 sequences, with more than 25% found just once. Those patients picked for sequencing had displayed CD8+CD57+ cell expansion on flow cytometry. The source material was sorted CD4+, CD8+, or CD8+CD57+ T cells (not recorded which) from PBMCs. The receptors shown here come from a human donor with aplastic anemia.

In its sample, this clonotype was seen many times. The chain combines TRBV20-1 with TRBJ1-2; 8 bases fit TRBD1. This CDR3 is 15 amino acids long. Germline-derived CDR1 and CDR2 are DFQATT and SNEGSKA (reference sequence). V dropped 4 bases and J dropped 2; count of bases not matched to a gene: 9. CDR3 region: CSATTRDRTNYGYTF. The CDR3 nucleotides read TGCAGTGCTACGACCCGGGACAGGACAAACTATGGCTACACCTTC.

In this sample, this clonotype turned up a few times. V is TRBV29-1 and J is TRBJ2-3; D tentatively fits TRBD1 or TRBD2 (5 bases each). V was cut by 4 bases and J by 2 bases, with 10 bases left in between. Germline-derived CDR1 and CDR2 are SQVTM and ANQGSEA. The CDR3 totals 13 residues. The CDR3 nucleotides are TGCAGCGTTGGTGGGGGATCCACAGATACGCAGTATTTT. Protein sequence: CSVGGGSTDTQYF.

This rearrangement joins TRBV7-3 to TRBJ1-1; 10 bases agree with TRBD1. V was clipped by 5 bases and J by 4 bases; unmatched bases: 7. The germline CDR1 and CDR2 sequences are SGHTA and FQGTGA. The CDR3 is made up of 15 amino acids. The CDR3 here is CASSRDRGTGTEAFF. DNA for the CDR3: TGTGCCAGCAGCCGGGACAGGGGTACGGGCACTGAAGCTTTCTTT.

This clonotype was counted a few times. Here the CDR3 omits its conserved ending phenylalanine or tryptophan, so a read error is the likely source. The rearrangement links TRBV12-3 or TRBV12-4 to TRBJ1-2; D gene unclear. The CDR3 runs 13 residues. The ends were cut back, 6 bases at V and 2 bases at J, with 10 bases in the middle. The CDR3: CASRSDKNYGYTV. Here the CDR3 DNA reads TGTGCCAGCAGGTCTGACAAGAACTATGGCTACACCGTC.

The V and J genes are TRBV5-1 and TRBJ2-3; 9 bases align to TRBD2. Germline-derived CDR1 and CDR2 are SGHRS and YFSETQ. J lost 2 bases, V lost 7 bases, and 8 bases had no gene match. This CDR3 is built from 15 residues. This CDR3 is CASGERGDNTDTQYF. DNA of the CDR3: TGCGCCAGCGGAGAGCGGGGGGACAACACAGATACGCAGTATTTT. Complete variable domain (other parts from reference TRBV5-1 and TRBJ2-3): KAGVTQTPRYLIKTRGQQVTLSCSPISGHRSVSWYQQTPGQGLQFLFEYFSETQRNKGNFPGRFSGRQFSNSRSEMNVSTLELGDSALYLCASGERGDNTDTQYFGPGTRLTVL.

The count of this clonotype is one. The genes are TRBV7-3 and TRBJ2-7, with D possibly TRBD1 on 5 matching bases. The J call may be faulty, since TRBJ2-1 better matches the DNA end. CDR1 is SGHTA and CDR2 is FQGTGA in the germline V gene. The length of the CDR3 is 13 residues. DNA for the CDR3: TGTGCCAGCGGTCCAGGGAATAACAATGAGCAGTTCTTC. It specifies CASGPGNNNEQFF.

The chain joins TRBV7-2 to TRBJ1-2, with 9 bases identical to TRBD1. The CDR3 totals 14 residues. V lost 3 bases to trimming and J lost 8 bases; unmatched junction nucleotides: 7. The germline V gene has CDR1 SGHTA and CDR2 FQGNSA. The chain's CDR3 is CASSLALGTGGYTF. CDR3 in DNA: TGTGCCAGCAGCTTGGCTTTGGGGACAGGGGGCTACACCTTC.

This clonotype was seen once. The junction departs from germline at one end; a sequencing error may be responsible. The chain recombines TRBV7-3 with TRBJ2-1; 11 bases match TRBD2. CDR3 length: 15 residues. The germline V gene encodes CDR1 SGHTA and CDR2 FQGTGA. Here the CDR3 reads CASSELAGERNERFF. The CDR3, as DNA: TGTGCCAGCAGCGAACTAGCGGGAGAACGAAATGAGCGGTTCTTC.

A few counts support this clonotype. The rearrangement joins TRBV20-1 to TRBJ2-7; possible D gene TRBD2, 5 bases. Germline loops: CDR1 DFQATT, CDR2 SNEGSKA (reference sequence). V shed 3 bases and J shed 3 bases, with 12 bases lying between them. This CDR3 region has 13 residues. The CDR3 is CSASWTSDYEQYF. The CDR3 nucleotides read TGCAGTGCTAGTTGGACTTCCGACTACGAGCAGTACTTC.

This clonotype was detected many times. The V call is TRBV7-2, the J call TRBJ1-5, with TRBD1 as a possible D gene (5 bases). Germline V gene lookup returns CDR1 SGHTA and CDR2 FQGNSA. The CDR3 totals 14 residues. V shed 1 base and J shed 7 bases, with 11 bases lying between them. The CDR3 reads CASSLDWDGQPQHF. CDR3 coding DNA: TGTGCCAGCAGCTTAGATTGGGACGGGCAGCCCCAGCATTTT.

A note on this clonotype: At one end, the junction sequence differs from germline, possibly due to a read error. The V call is TRBV10-3, the J call TRBJ1-2; D not certain. Germline V gene data show CDR1 as ENHRY and CDR2 as SYGVKD. The CDR3 runs 13 residues. CDR3: CAINGDIGDGHTF. Written as DNA, the CDR3 is TGTGCCATCAATGGAGACATCGGGGATGGCCACACCTTC.

The chain links TRBV5-1 to TRBJ2-5; 8 positions agree with TRBD1. Germline V gene sequence: CDR1 SGHRS, CDR2 YFSETQ. CDR3 length equals 15 residues. V was clipped by 4 bases and J by 2 bases; unmatched bases: 7. This chain's CDR3 is CASSEARGLQETQYF. The CDR3 DNA reads as TGCGCCAGCAGCGAGGCCAGGGGGCTACAAGAGACCCAGTACTTC.

This clonotype was seen only a few times. Likely a read error: the CDR3 ends without its conserved phenylalanine or tryptophan. J is TRBJ1-1 and V is TRBV6-1; D is unclear. V shed 7 bases and J shed 0 bases, with 12 bases lying between them. Germline-derived CDR1 and CDR2 are MNHNS and SASEGT. The CDR3 totals 14 residues. The CDR3 DNA is TGTGCCAGCAAGGGAGCAAGTCTGAACACTGAAGCTTTCCTT. It is translated as CASKGASLNTEAFL.

In this sample, this clonotype turned up a few times. Since a much larger clone is just one base distant, this may be a read error. The chain couples TRBV20-1 to TRBJ2-7, with TRBD2 matching over 8 bases. CDR1 and CDR2 from the germline V gene are DFQATT and SNEGSKA (reference sequence). CDR3 length: 13 amino acids. CDR3 nucleotides: TGCAGTGCTGGATTACTAGCGGACTACGAGCAGTGCTTC. This sequence encodes CSAGLLADYEQCF.

Note on this clonotype: One end of the junction does not line up with germline, which may come from a read error. The V and J genes are TRBV6-1 and TRBJ2-7; D unclear. Germline lookup yields CDR1 MNHNS and CDR2 SASEGT. The CDR3 runs to 11 residues. In DNA, the CDR3 is TGTGCCAGCACCGGAACCTACGGGCAGTACTTC. Its protein is CASTGTYGQYF.

With regard to this clonotype: A much larger clone lies one base from this, so it may be a read error. J is TRBJ2-7 and V is TRBV20-1; the D gene could be TRBD1 or TRBD2 (5 bases each). The CDR3 has 14 amino acids. V was pared by 4 bases and J by 5 bases, with 18 bases between. Germline V gene sequence: CDR1 DFQATT, CDR2 SNEGSKA (reference sequence). CDR3 in DNA: TGCAGTGCTACCCCCGGGGCAGGGCTCCACGAGCAGTACTTC. Amino acid sequence: CSATPGAGLHEQYF.

The chain carries TRBV7-2 and TRBJ2-3; D gene unclear. The CDR3 consists of 14 residues. Germline CDR1 is SGHTA and CDR2 is FQGNSA. Trimming removed 0 bases at V and 3 bases at J, with 7 bases between. This chain's CDR3 is CASSLAHVTDTQYF. The DNA of the CDR3 is TGTGCCAGCAGCTTAGCGCACGTAACAGATACGCAGTATTTT.

On this clonotype itself: Since a much larger clone is just one base distant, this may be a read error. The conserved phenylalanine or tryptophan normally closing the CDR3 is absent here, so this likely arose from a read error. The chain has TRBV10-3 and TRBJ2-7; TRBD2 matches 11 bases. In germline, CDR1 is ENHRY, CDR2 SYGVKD. J gave up 5 bases and V 4 bases, and 10 bases lay outside the gene matches. The CDR3 covers 16 residues. The CDR3 sequence: CAISVIAGGAGDEQYL. For the CDR3, the DNA is TGTGCCATCAGTGTTATAGCGGGGGGGGCGGGAGACGAGCAGTACCTC.

Notes on this clonotype: A junction end diverges from the germline sequence, so it may reflect a read error. The chain couples TRBV7-8 to TRBJ2-3, with 8 bases matching TRBD2. CDR1 is SGHVS, CDR2 FQNEAQ, per germline. CDR3 size: 15 residues. DNA for the CDR3: TGTTCCAGCAGCTTCGGCGGGGGGAGCACAGATACGCAGTATTTT. It encodes CSSSFGGGSTDTQYF.

The V and J genes are TRBV6-6 and TRBJ2-5; D gene ambiguous. The CDR3 extends over 12 amino acids. Trimming shortened V by 6 bases and J by 5 bases, and 10 bases separated the two germline ends. The V gene's germline CDR1 is MNHNY and CDR2 SVGAGI (reference sequence). In DNA form, the CDR3 reads TGTGCCAGCAGCTCGGACGGGGAGACCCAGTACTTC. Encoded protein: CASSSDGETQYF.

In its sample, this clonotype was seen once. Mismatch with germline at one junction end may stem from a read error. CDR3 protein: CASSWGTGWADGCTF. The CDR3 region has the DNA TGTGCCAGCAGCTGGGGGACAGGGTGGGCGGATGGCTGCACCTTC. The gene calls are TRBV25-1 and TRBJ1-2; TRBD1 agrees at 9 bases. The CDR3 is made up of 15 amino acids. Germline-derived CDR1 and CDR2 are MGHDK and SYGVNS.

This clonotype appeared many times. The chain is built from TRBV20-1 and TRBJ1-1; D is unclear. V was trimmed by 3 bases and J by 1 base, leaving 9 bases between them. Germline CDR1 reads DFQATT; CDR2 reads SNEGSKA (reference sequence). The CDR3 spans 13 residues. The DNA for the CDR3 is TGCAGTGCTAGTTATCAGAGGAACACTGAAGCTTTCTTT. Translated: CSASYQRNTEAFF.

There are a few counts of this clonotype. The chain joins TRBV19 to TRBJ2-2, with 10 bases lining up with TRBD2. V lost 4 bases and J lost 6; bases outside the gene matches: 2. Germline CDR1 is LNHDA and CDR2 is SQIVND (reference sequence). The length of the CDR3 is 14 residues. CDR3 region: CASSKAGGPGELFF. The CDR3 coding sequence is TGTGCCAGTAGTAAAGCGGGAGGGCCCGGGGAGCTGTTTTTT.

This clonotype showed up just a few times. The chain employs TRBV14 and TRBJ2-5, with a tentative D call TRBD1 (5 bases). The CDR3 has 14 residues. Germline values: CDR1 SGHDN, CDR2 FVKESK. Trimming removed 1 base at V and 5 bases at J, with 11 bases between. The CDR3 coding sequence is TGTGCCAGCAGCCAAGTAAGGGGCGCGGAGACCCAGTACTTC. Encoded protein: CASSQVRGAETQYF.

This clonotype was observed at least ten times. This chain connects TRBV2 to TRBJ1-3; D possibly corresponds to TRBD1 (5 bases). The CDR3 extends over 14 amino acids. Germline-derived CDR1 and CDR2 are SNHLY and FYNNEI. V dropped 7 bases and J dropped 7 bases, with 17 bases sitting between them. In nucleotides, the CDR3 is TGTGCCAGCACCGGGACCCAGACGCGGAACACCATATATTTT. It yields the protein CASTGTQTRNTIYF.

The chain is built from TRBV5-1 and TRBJ2-1, with a tentative D call TRBD2 (6 bases). V lost 7 bases, J lost 9 bases, and 11 bases lay in between. The length of the CDR3 is 11 residues. In germline, CDR1 is SGHRS, CDR2 YFSETQ. This CDR3 is CASSQAGEQFF. CDR3 bases: TGCGCCAGCTCGCAAGCGGGTGAGCAGTTCTTC.

The rearrangement joins TRBV9 to TRBJ2-3; D ambiguous. The CDR3 has 13 residues. The V end lost 6 bases, the J end lost 4 bases, and 12 bases lay between the germline ends. Germline CDR1 is SGDLS and CDR2 is YYNGEE. CDR3 sequence (DNA): TGTGCCAGCAAGTCTGGGGTCGCAGATACGCAGTATTTT. The encoded protein is CASKSGVADTQYF.

Of note for this clonotype: With a much larger clone just one base away, this may be a read error. This rearrangement joins TRBV19 to TRBJ2-1, with D possibly being TRBD2 (6 bases). The CDR3 runs 12 residues. Trimming removed 10 bases at V and 7 bases at J, with 14 bases between. The germline V gene encodes CDR1 LNHDA and CDR2 SQIVND (reference sequence). For the CDR3, the DNA is TGTGCCAATACCTCGACTAGTAATGAGCAGTTCTTC. Translation: CANTSTSNEQFF.

As to this clonotype: A read error may account for a junction end that differs from germline. The genes are TRBV5-1 and TRBJ2-7; D might be TRBD1 or TRBD2, each matching 5 bases. Germline CDR1 is SGHRS and CDR2 is YFSETQ. CDR3 length: 14 residues. DNA for the CDR3: TGCGCCGGCAGTTTAAGGGACGCCTCCTACGAGCAGTACTTC. Translated, it gives CAGSLRDASYEQYF.

J is TRBJ1-5 and V is TRBV20-1; D is possibly TRBD1 (6 bases). The CDR3 totals 12 residues. Germline CDR1 reads DFQATT; CDR2 reads SNEGSKA (reference sequence). The CDR3 DNA is TGCAATGCGAGCAGGGGCGGCCAGCCCCAGCATTTT. Translation gives CNASRGGQPQHF.